Described below is a single T cell receptor beta chain sequence and its context. What it binds is unknown. Using its own MiXCR run on the RT-PCR reads, TCRdb lists one record per CDR3 protein. The table shows more than 250,000 distinct CDR3 sequences, with 21% occurring only once. These data originate in a study of response to subunit inactivated influenza vaccine. Study findings and constraints: That few new T cells are recruited by each seasonal influenza vaccination was the authors' suggestion.

CDR3 size: 13 residues. V trimming: 7 bases; J trimming: 4 bases; junction bases outside the gene matches: 3. Germline values: CDR1 MDHEN, CDR2 SYDVKM. This sequence was found in a man in his fifties or sixties who received an inactivated influenza vaccine. The source was PBMCs from blood, collected 21 months after vaccination. The chain recombines TRBV28 with TRBJ1-4; 7 bases line up with TRBD1. The DNA of the CDR3 is TGTGCCAGCAAGGGGGCCGGTAATGAAAAACTGTTTTTT. Residues: CASKGAGNEKLFF.